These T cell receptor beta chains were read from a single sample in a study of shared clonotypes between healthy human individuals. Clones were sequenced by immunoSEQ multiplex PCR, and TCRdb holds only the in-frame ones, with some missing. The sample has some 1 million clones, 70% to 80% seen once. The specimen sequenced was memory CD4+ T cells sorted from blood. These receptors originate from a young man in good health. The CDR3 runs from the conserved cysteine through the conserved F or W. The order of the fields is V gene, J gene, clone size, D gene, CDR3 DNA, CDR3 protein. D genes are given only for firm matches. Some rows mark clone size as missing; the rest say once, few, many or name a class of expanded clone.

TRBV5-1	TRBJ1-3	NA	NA	TGCGCCAGCAGCTTGGCCTTAGGGGCGAGCTCTGGAAACACCATATATTTT	CASSLALGASSGNTIYF
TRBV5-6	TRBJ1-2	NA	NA	TGTGCCAGCAGCTTCTCCCCTTTGGGCGGCTACACCTTC	CASSFSPLGGYTF
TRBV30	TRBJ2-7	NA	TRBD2	TGTGCCTGGAGTGTATCGGGGGGCTCCTACGAGCAGTACTTC	CAWSVSGGSYEQYF
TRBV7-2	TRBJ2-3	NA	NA	TGTGCCAGCAGGCCGGGGTTGGGTAGCACAGATACGCAGTATTTT	CASRPGLGSTDTQYF
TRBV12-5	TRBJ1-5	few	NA	TGTGCTAGTGCCCTGACAGCCAATCAGCCCCAGCATTTT	CASALTANQPQHF
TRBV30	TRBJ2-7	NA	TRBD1	TGTGCCTGGTATTCAAACAGGGGGGAGCAGTACTTC	CAWYSNRGEQYF
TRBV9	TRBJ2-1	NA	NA	TGTGCCAGCAGCAGCCGGACTACTGATGAGCAGTTCTTC	CASSSRTTDEQFF
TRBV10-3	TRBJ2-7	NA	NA	TGTGCCACCGGGACGGCCTCCTACGAGCAGTACTTC	CATGTASYEQYF
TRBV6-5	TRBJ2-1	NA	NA	TGTGCCAGCAGGACCGCCGCTGGACAGGCCGGGGGGCAGTTCTTC	CASRTAAGQAGGQFF
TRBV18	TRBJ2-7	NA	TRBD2	TGTGCCAGCTCCCTACTAGCGGGAGGGCCCGAGCAGTACTTC	CASSLLAGGPEQYF
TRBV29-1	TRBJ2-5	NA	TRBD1	TGCAGCGCCCAAGACAGGGGGCCCCAAGAGACCCAGTACTTC	CSAQDRGPQETQYF
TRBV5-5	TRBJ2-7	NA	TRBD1	TGTGCCAGCAGCCCAGGCTGGGACAGCTACGAGCAGTACTTC	CASSPGWDSYEQYF
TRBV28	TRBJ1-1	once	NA	TGTGCCAGCAGTTTTTCAGGGTTGAACACTGAAGCTTTCTTT	CASSFSGLNTEAFF
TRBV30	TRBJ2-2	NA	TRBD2	TGTGCGAGTAGCGGGAGGGCCCGGCACACCGGGGAGCTGTTTTTT	CASSGRARHTGELFF
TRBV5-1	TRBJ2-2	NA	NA	TGCGCCAGCAGCTCCGGGTCCTCCAAGGGCACCGGGGAGCTGTTTTTT	CASSSGSSKGTGELFF
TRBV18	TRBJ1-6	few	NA	TGTGCCAGCTCACCAAACGCAGGGGCCTATAATTCACCCCTCCACTTT	CASSPNAGAYNSPLHF
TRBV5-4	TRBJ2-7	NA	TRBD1	TGTGCCAGCAGCTATGGGACAGACTACGAGCAGTACTTC	CASSYGTDYEQYF
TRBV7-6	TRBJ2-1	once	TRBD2	TGTGCCAGCAGCTGGGGACTAGCGGGGTACAATGAGCAGTTCTTC	CASSWGLAGYNEQFF
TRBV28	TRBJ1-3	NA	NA	TGTGCCAGCAGCCGGGGCCGTAACTCTGGAAACACCATATATTTT	CASSRGRNSGNTIYF
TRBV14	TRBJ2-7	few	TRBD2	TGTGCCAGCAGCCAATCGCGGGAGAAACACGAGCAGTACTTC	CASSQSREKHEQYF
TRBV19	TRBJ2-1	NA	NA	TGTGCCAGTAGTGTCACAGGATGGGGGGATGAGCAGTTCTTC	CASSVTGWGDEQFF
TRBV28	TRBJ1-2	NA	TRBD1	TGTGCCAGCATCACTTCGGGGGACAGGGGCCGAGCTAACTATGGCTACACCTTC	CASITSGDRGRANYGYTF
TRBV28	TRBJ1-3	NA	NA	TGTGCCAGCAGTCTGGACCGCTACTCTGGAAACACCATATATTTT	CASSLDRYSGNTIYF
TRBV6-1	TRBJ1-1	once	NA	TGTGCCAGCAGTGAAGCGCTTTCGGCCGGGGAACCCACTGAAGCTTTCTTT	CASSEALSAGEPTEAFF
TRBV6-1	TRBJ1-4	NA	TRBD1	TGTGCCAGCAGTGGTACAGGGGGCAAGGATGAAAAACTGTTTTTT	CASSGTGGKDEKLFF
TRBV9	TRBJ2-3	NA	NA	TGTGCCAGCAGCGTAGTAGGAGGGGCCACAGATACGCAGTATTTT	CASSVVGGATDTQYF
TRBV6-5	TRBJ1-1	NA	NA	TGTGCCAGCAGTTACGAGGAGAACACTGAAGCTTTCTTT	CASSYEENTEAFF
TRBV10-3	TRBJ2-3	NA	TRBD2	TGTGCCATCAGAGTAGCGGGGGCCACAGATACGCAGTATTTT	CAIRVAGATDTQYF
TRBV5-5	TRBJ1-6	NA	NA	TGTGCCAGCAGCCGATTTACCCGGGACGAAAGAAATTCACCCCTCCACTTT	CASSRFTRDERNSPLHF
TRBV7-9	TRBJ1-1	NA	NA	TGTGCCAGCAGCTTAGACGGAAAACCCCTGAACACTGAAGCTTTCTTT	CASSLDGKPLNTEAFF
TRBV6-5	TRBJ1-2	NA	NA	TGTGCCAGCAGTTACTCGTCCAGGGCTAACTATGGCTACACCTTC	CASSYSSRANYGYTF
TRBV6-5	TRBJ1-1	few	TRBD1	TGTGCCAGCAAGAAATACAGGGGCTCTGAAGCTTTCTTT	CASKKYRGSEAFF
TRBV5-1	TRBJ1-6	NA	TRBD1	TGCGCCAGCAGCTTAACCCCCCGGGACAGAGATTCACCCCTCCACTTT	CASSLTPRDRDSPLHF
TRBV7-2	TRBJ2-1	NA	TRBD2	TGTGCCAGCAGCCGATGGACTAGCGGGTCGTACAATGAGCAGTTCTTC	CASSRWTSGSYNEQFF
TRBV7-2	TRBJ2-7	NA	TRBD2	TGTGCCAGCAGCTTACTCCCACTAGCGGCTTACGAGCAGTACTTC	CASSLLPLAAYEQYF
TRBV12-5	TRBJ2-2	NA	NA	TGTGCTAGTGGTTCTGGGCAGAACACCGGGGAGCTGTTTTTT	CASGSGQNTGELFF
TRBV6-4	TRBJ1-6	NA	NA	TGTGCCAGCAGTATAGATGAGGTCGATAATTCACCCCTCCACTTT	CASSIDEVDNSPLHF
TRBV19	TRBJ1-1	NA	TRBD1	TGTGCCAGTAGGGCGGACAGGGGGCGGAACACTGAAGCTTTCTTT	CASRADRGRNTEAFF
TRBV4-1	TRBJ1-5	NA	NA	TGCGCCAGCAGCCAAGAAGGTCCCCGGGGGAGCAATCAGCCCCAGCATTTT	CASSQEGPRGSNQPQHF
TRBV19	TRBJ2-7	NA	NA	TGTGCCAGTACCCCCCGGTGGTGGCAGGGCCGGACCTACGAGCAGTACTTC	CASTPRWWQGRTYEQYF
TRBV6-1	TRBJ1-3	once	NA	TGTGCCAGCACCACCGTTGGGAACACCATATATTTT	CASTTVGNTIYF
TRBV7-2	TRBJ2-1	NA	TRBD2	TGTGCCAGCAGCTTAGCGGGTAGCGGGGTCTACAATGAGCAGTTCTTC	CASSLAGSGVYNEQFF
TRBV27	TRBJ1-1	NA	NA	TGTGCCAGCAACTTGGGGGGGAGGGGCACTGAAGCTTTCTTT	CASNLGGRGTEAFF
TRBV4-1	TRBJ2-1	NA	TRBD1	TGCGCCAGCAGCCATCTCCCGGGACAGGGGGAAAATGAGCAGTTCTTC	CASSHLPGQGENEQFF
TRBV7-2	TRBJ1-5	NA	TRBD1	TGTGCCAGCAGCTTGGGGACAGGGGTAATACAGCCCCAGCATTTT	CASSLGTGVIQPQHF
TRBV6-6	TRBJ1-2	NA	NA	TGTGCCAGCAGCCGCGGACGAGGTCAAGCTAACTATGGCTACACCTTC	CASSRGRGQANYGYTF